The rows below give T cell receptor beta chains drawn from one sample of a study of beta chain features in type 1 diabetes. Clones were sequenced by immunoSEQ multiplex PCR, and TCRdb holds only the in-frame ones, with some missing. The data hold under 250,000 clones, with 27% observed a single time. Sequenced input: central memory CD4+ T cells from blood. These receptors all come from a young man in good health. CDR3s include the opening cysteine and the closing phenylalanine or tryptophan. A D gene is named only where the DNA matches it firmly. The size field is filled for only some rows; it gives once, few, many or a size class.

D gene: NA
CDR3 length: 13
clone size: NA
J gene: TRBJ2-2
V gene: TRBV13
CDR3 DNA: TGTGCCAGCAGACGAATCAACACCGGGGAGCTGTTTTTT
CDR3 protein: CASRRINTGELFF

D gene: NA
CDR3 length: 14
clone size: NA
J gene: TRBJ2-5
V gene: TRBV7-2
CDR3 DNA: TGTGCCAGCAGCTTAGCGATAGGGCGAGAGACCCAGTACTTC
CDR3 protein: CASSLAIGRETQYF

D gene: TRBD2
CDR3 length: 15
clone size: few
J gene: TRBJ2-1
V gene: TRBV15
CDR3 DNA: TGTGCCACCAGCTCACCGGGACTAGCGGCAAATGAGCAGTTCTTC
CDR3 protein: CATSSPGLAANEQFF

D gene: NA
CDR3 length: 12
clone size: NA
J gene: TRBJ2-7
V gene: TRBV28
CDR3 DNA: TGTGCCAGCATGGGTGACATGTACGAGCAGTACTTC
CDR3 protein: CASMGDMYEQYF

D gene: NA
CDR3 length: 15
clone size: once
J gene: TRBJ2-6
V gene: TRBV7-9
CDR3 DNA: TGTGCCAGCAGCTTAACAGTCTCTGGGGCCAACGTCCTGACTTTC
CDR3 protein: CASSLTVSGANVLTF

D gene: NA
CDR3 length: 15
clone size: few
J gene: TRBJ1-3
V gene: TRBV30
CDR3 DNA: TGTGCCTGGAGTGGTAGGGGACTGCTTGGAAACACCATATATTTT
CDR3 protein: CAWSGRGLLGNTIYF

D gene: TRBD1
CDR3 length: 14
clone size: NA
J gene: TRBJ1-6
V gene: TRBV6-5
CDR3 DNA: TGTGCCAGCAGTACCCCAGGGGGAGATTCACCCCTCCACTTT
CDR3 protein: CASSTPGGDSPLHF

D gene: NA
CDR3 length: 13
clone size: NA
J gene: TRBJ2-3
V gene: TRBV6-1
CDR3 DNA: TGTGCCAGCAGTGAAAGGTCGACGGATACGCAGTATTTT
CDR3 protein: CASSERSTDTQYF

D gene: NA
CDR3 length: 15
clone size: NA
J gene: TRBJ2-7
V gene: TRBV6-4
CDR3 DNA: TGTGCCAGCTCTTGTTCGGGGGGCGAGTGCCACGAGCAGTACTTC
CDR3 protein: CASSCSGGECHEQYF

D gene: TRBD1
CDR3 length: 15
clone size: NA
J gene: TRBJ2-3
V gene: TRBV7-9
CDR3 DNA: TGTGCCAGCAGCTTAGGGAAGACAGGGCCAGATACGCAGTATTTT
CDR3 protein: CASSLGKTGPDTQYF

D gene: NA
CDR3 length: 13
clone size: NA
J gene: TRBJ2-7
V gene: TRBV19
CDR3 DNA: TGTGCCAGTAGCACCGGGTGGGGAGACGAGCAGTACTTC
CDR3 protein: CASSTGWGDEQYF

D gene: NA
CDR3 length: 14
clone size: few
J gene: TRBJ2-3
V gene: TRBV7-9
CDR3 DNA: TGTGCCAGCAGCACCGGACTTGACACAGATACGCAGTATTTT
CDR3 protein: CASSTGLDTDTQYF

D gene: NA
CDR3 length: 13
clone size: NA
J gene: TRBJ1-1
V gene: TRBV25-1
CDR3 DNA: TGTGCCAGCAGTCCCAGGACCAACACTGAAGCTTTCTTT
CDR3 protein: CASSPRTNTEAFF

D gene: TRBD2
CDR3 length: 13
clone size: few
J gene: TRBJ2-1
V gene: TRBV23-1
CDR3 DNA: TGCGCCAGCAGTCACCATACTAGCGATGAGCAGTTCTTC
CDR3 protein: CASSHHTSDEQFF

D gene: NA
CDR3 length: 14
clone size: few
J gene: TRBJ2-4
V gene: TRBV7-2
CDR3 DNA: TGTGCCAGCAGCACCAGACAGGCCCAAAACATTCAGTACTTC
CDR3 protein: CASSTRQAQNIQYF

D gene: NA
CDR3 length: 13
clone size: NA
J gene: TRBJ2-7
V gene: TRBV29-1
CDR3 DNA: TGCAGCGTGGGACGGACACTCTCCTACGAGCAGTACTTC
CDR3 protein: CSVGRTLSYEQYF

D gene: TRBD2
CDR3 length: 16
clone size: NA
J gene: TRBJ2-1
V gene: TRBV30
CDR3 DNA: TGTGCCTGGAGTGGAGTTGGCGGGGGGGCCTACAATGAGCAGTTCTTC
CDR3 protein: CAWSGVGGGAYNEQFF

D gene: NA
CDR3 length: 15
clone size: NA
J gene: TRBJ1-3
V gene: TRBV6-6
CDR3 DNA: TGTGCCAGCAGTGGAGACGCGAACTCTGGAAACACCATATATTTT
CDR3 protein: CASSGDANSGNTIYF

D gene: NA
CDR3 length: 12
clone size: few
J gene: TRBJ2-7
V gene: TRBV7-9
CDR3 DNA: TGTGCCAGCAGCCCAGACCTGCCTGAGCAGTACTTC
CDR3 protein: CASSPDLPEQYF

D gene: TRBD1
CDR3 length: 14
clone size: NA
J gene: TRBJ1-1
V gene: TRBV6-6
CDR3 DNA: TGTGCCAGCACGGACAGGGCCCCGAACACTGAAGCTTTCTTT
CDR3 protein: CASTDRAPNTEAFF

D gene: NA
CDR3 length: 12
clone size: NA
J gene: TRBJ1-2
V gene: TRBV2
CDR3 DNA: TGTGCCAGCAGTCCGGTTAACTATGGCTACACCTTC
CDR3 protein: CASSPVNYGYTF

D gene: NA
CDR3 length: 11
clone size: NA
J gene: TRBJ2-7
V gene: TRBV30
CDR3 DNA: TGTGCCTGGAGTGTGGAGTGGGAGCAGTACTTC
CDR3 protein: CAWSVEWEQYF